This TCR beta chain was observed in a study of blood T cell repertoires in COVID-19. Study-wide background: Specimens from acute and convalescent COVID-19 originated in the United States, Italy and Spain. In each case, the material was cDNA or gDNA derived from T cells, B-cell-depleted T cells, or PBMCs.

The germline V and J ends were trimmed by 4 bases and 7 bases, with 17 bases remaining between them. The germline V gene encodes CDR1 ENHRY and CDR2 SYGVKD. The CDR3 contains 15 residues. Original processing methods: Amplifying reference gene primers gave estimates of nucleated cell counts. This table comes from immunoSEQ multiplex PCR, and its TCRdb copy is limited to in-frame clones, with some not included. Clonal size and the V and J genes are those of that table, whereas D and trimming came from the DNA. Of roughly 65,000 clones detected, roughly 86% appear once; the ten largest clones hold approximately 4.1%.

This chain uses TRBV10-3 with TRBJ2-1, with D possibly being TRBD2 (5 bases). The sequenced material came from peripheral blood. This clonotype was sampled from a man over 45 with acute or convalescent COVID-19. CDR3 nucleotide sequence: TGTGCCATCAGTGGCCTAGCCAGAGGGTCTAATGAGCAGTTCTTC. Translated: CAISGLARGSNEQFF.